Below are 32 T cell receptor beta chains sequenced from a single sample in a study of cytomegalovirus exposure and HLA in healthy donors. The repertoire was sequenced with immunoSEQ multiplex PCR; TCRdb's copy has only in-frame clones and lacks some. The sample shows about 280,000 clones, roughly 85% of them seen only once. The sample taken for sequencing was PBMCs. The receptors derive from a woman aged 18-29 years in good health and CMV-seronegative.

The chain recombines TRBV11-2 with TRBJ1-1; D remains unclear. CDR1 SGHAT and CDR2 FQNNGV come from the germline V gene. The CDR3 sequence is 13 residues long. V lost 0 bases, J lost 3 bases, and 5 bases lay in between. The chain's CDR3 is CASSLDAYTEAFF. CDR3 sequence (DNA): TGTGCCAGCAGCTTAGATGCGTACACTGAAGCTTTCTTT.

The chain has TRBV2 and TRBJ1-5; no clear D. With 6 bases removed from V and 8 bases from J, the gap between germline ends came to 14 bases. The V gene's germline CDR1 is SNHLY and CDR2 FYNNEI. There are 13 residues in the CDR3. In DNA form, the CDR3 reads TGTGCCAGCAGCCCCGGGTTGGTTAAGCCCCAGCATTTT. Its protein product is CASSPGLVKPQHF. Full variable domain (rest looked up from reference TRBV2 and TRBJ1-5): EPEVTQTPSHQVTQMGQEVILRCVPISNHLYFYWYRQILGQKVEFLVSFYNNEISEKSEIFDDQFSVERPDGSNFTLKIRSTKLEDSAMYFCASSPGLVKPQHFGDGTRLSIL.

CDR3 in amino acids: CASSLQVDTGELFF. Here the CDR3 DNA reads TGTGCCAGCAGCTTACAGGTGGACACCGGGGAGCTGTTTTTT. V usage is TRBV11-3 and J usage is TRBJ2-2; no clear D gene. V gave up 2 bases and J gave up 3 bases, with 7 bases separating them. The CDR3 sequence is 14 residues long. The germline V gene encodes CDR1 SGHNT and CDR2 YENEEA.

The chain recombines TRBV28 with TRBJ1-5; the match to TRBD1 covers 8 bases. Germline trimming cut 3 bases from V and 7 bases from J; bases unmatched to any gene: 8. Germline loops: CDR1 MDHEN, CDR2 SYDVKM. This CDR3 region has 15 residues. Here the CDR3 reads CASSLPWTGRQPQHF. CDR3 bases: TGTGCCAGCAGTTTGCCATGGACAGGGAGGCAGCCCCAGCATTTT. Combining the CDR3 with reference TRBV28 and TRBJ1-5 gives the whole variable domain DVKVTQSSRYLVKRTGEKVFLECVQDMDHENMFWYRQDPGLGLRLIYFSYDVKMKEKGDIPEGYSVSREKKERFSLILESASTNQTSMYLCASSLPWTGRQPQHFGDGTRLSIL.

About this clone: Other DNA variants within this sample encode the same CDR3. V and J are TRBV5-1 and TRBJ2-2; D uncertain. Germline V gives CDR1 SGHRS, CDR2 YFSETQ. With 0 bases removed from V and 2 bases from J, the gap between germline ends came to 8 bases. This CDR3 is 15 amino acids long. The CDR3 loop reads CASSLGLANTGELFF. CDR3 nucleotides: TGCGCCAGCAGCTTGGGATTAGCAAACACCGGGGAGCTGTTTTTT.

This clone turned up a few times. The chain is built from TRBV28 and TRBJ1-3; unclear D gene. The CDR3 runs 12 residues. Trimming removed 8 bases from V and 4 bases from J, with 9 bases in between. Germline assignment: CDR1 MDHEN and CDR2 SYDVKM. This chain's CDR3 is CASRLRGNTIYF. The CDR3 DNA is TGTGCCAGCCGACTGAGGGGAAACACCATATATTTT.

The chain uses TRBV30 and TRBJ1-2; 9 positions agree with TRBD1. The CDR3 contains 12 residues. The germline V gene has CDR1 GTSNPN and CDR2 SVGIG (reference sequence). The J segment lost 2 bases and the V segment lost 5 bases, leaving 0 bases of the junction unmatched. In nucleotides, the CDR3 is TGTGCCTGGGGGACAGGGAACTATGGCTACACCTTC. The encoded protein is CAWGTGNYGYTF.

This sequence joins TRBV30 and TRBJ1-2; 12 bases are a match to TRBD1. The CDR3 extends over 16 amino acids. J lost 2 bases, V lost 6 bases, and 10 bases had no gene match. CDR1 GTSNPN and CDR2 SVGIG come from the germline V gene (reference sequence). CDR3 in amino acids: CACYRDRGRTNYGYTF. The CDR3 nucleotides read TGTGCCTGTTACCGGGACAGGGGGCGGACGAACTATGGCTACACCTTC.

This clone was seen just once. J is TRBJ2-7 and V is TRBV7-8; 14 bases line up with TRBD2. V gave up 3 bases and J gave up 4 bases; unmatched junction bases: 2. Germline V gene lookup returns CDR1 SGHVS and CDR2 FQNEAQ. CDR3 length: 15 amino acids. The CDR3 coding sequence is TGTGCCAGCAGCTTGGGACTAGCGGGAGAATACGAGCAGTACTTC. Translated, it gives CASSLGLAGEYEQYF.

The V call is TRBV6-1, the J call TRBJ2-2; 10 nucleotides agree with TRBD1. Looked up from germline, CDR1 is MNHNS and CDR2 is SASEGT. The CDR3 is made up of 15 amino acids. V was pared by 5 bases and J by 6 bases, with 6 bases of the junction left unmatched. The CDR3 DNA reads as TGTGCCAGCAGTATGGGGACAGGGGACGCCGGGGAGCTGTTTTTT. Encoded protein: CASSMGTGDAGELFF.

CDR3 amino acids: CASRIGEGTNTEAFF. CDR3 nucleotide sequence: TGTGCCAGTAGGATTGGGGAGGGGACGAACACTGAAGCTTTCTTT. The V call is TRBV19, the J call TRBJ1-1, with D possibly TRBD1 on 5 matching bases. Trimming took 6 bases from V and 1 from J, leaving 15 bases between them. The CDR3 covers 15 residues. Germline CDR1 and CDR2: LNHDA and SQIVND (reference sequence).

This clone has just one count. The CDR3 region is CASSFRDSYGYTF. CDR3 in DNA: TGTGCCAGCAGTTTCCGGGACTCCTATGGCTACACCTTC. V is TRBV6-5 and J is TRBJ1-2; the D gene is possibly TRBD1 (5 bases). CDR1 and CDR2 (germline): MNHEY, SVGAGI. V dropped 4 bases and J dropped 4 bases, with 10 bases sitting between them. There are 13 residues in the CDR3.

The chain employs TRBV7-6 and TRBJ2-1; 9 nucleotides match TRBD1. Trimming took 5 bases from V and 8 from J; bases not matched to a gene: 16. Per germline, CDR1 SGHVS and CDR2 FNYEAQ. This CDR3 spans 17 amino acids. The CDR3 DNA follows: TGTGCCAGCAGCACAAACCGGGACAGGGTACTCCCGGATGAGCAGTTCTTC. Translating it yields CASSTNRDRVLPDEQFF.

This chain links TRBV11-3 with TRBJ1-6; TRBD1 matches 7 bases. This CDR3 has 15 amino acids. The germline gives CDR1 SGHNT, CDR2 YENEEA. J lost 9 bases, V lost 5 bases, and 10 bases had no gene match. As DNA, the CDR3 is TGTGCCAGCAGCCCATCGACAGGGCCCGGTTCACCCCTCCACTTT. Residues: CASSPSTGPGSPLHF.

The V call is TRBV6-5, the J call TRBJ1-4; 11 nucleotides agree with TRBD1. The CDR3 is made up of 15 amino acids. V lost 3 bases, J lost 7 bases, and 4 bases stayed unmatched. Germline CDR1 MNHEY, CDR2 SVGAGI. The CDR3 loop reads CASSYGTGGSEKLFF. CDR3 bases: TGTGCCAGCAGTTATGGGACAGGGGGTTCTGAAAAACTGTTTTTT.

The chain's CDR3 is CASSLSTGGNQPQHF. The DNA for the CDR3 is TGTGCCAGCAGTTTAAGCACAGGGGGCAATCAGCCCCAGCATTTT. The J gene is TRBJ1-5, the V gene TRBV28; TRBD1 matches 7 bases. The CDR3 is made up of 15 amino acids. In germline, CDR1 is MDHEN, CDR2 SYDVKM. V lost 2 bases and J lost 2; bases outside the gene matches: 3. Looking up the rest from reference TRBV28 and TRBJ1-5 gives the full variable domain: DVKVTQSSRYLVKRTGEKVFLECVQDMDHENMFWYRQDPGLGLRLIYFSYDVKMKEKGDIPEGYSVSREKKERFSLILESASTNQTSMYLCASSLSTGGNQPQHFGDGTRLSIL.

CDR3 nucleotides: TGTGCCAGCAGTTTGGGAACAGGATACTACACCTTC. Protein sequence: CASSLGTGYYTF. This chain joins TRBV27 and TRBJ1-2; the D gene is possibly TRBD1 (5 bases). Trimming removed 3 bases at V and 10 bases at J, with 12 bases between. Germline-derived CDR1 and CDR2 are MNHEY and SMNVEV (reference sequence). CDR3 size: 12 residues.

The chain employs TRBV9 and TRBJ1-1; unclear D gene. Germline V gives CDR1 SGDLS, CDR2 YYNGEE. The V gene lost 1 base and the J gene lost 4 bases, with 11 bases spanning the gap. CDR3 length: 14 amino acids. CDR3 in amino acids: CASSVLSGLTEAFF. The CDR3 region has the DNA TGTGCCAGCAGCGTATTATCTGGGCTCACTGAAGCTTTCTTT.

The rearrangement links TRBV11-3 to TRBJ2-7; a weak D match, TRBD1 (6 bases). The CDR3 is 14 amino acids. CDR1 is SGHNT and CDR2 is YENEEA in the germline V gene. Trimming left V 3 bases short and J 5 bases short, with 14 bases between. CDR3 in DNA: TGTGCCAGCAGCTTTACAGGGTCGGGGAACGAGCAGTACTTC. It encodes CASSFTGSGNEQYF.

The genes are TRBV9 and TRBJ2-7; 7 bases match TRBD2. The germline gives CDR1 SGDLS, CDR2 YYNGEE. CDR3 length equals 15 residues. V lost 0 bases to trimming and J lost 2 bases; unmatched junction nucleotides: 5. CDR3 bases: TGTGCCAGCAGCGTAGATCTTGCGGGGGCCTACGAGCAGTACTTC. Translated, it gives CASSVDLAGAYEQYF.

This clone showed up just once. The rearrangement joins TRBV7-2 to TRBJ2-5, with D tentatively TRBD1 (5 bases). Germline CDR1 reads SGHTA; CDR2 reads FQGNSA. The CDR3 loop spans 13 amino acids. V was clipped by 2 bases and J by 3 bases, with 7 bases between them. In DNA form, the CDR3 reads TGTGCCAGCAGCTTACAGGGCGAAGAGACCCAGTACTTC. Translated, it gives CASSLQGEETQYF.

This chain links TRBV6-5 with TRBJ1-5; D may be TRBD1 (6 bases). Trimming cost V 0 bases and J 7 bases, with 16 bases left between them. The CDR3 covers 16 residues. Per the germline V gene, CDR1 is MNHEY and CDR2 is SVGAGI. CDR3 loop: CASSYSLVQGGQPQHF. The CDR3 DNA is TGTGCCAGCAGTTACTCGTTAGTCCAAGGGGGACAGCCCCAGCATTTT.

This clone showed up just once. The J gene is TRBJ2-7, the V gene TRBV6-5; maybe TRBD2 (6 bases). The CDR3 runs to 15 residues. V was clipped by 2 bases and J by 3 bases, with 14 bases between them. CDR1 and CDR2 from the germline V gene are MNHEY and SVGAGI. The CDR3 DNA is TGTGCCAGCAGTTACAGGGAGGTGCAGGGCTACGAGCAGTACTTC. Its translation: CASSYREVQGYEQYF.

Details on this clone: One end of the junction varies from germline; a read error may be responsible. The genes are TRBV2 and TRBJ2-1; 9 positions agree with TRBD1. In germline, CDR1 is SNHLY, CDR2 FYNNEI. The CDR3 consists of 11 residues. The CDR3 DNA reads TGTGCCAGCAGTGGGGACAGGGTGGAGATCTTC. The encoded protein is CASSGDRVEIF. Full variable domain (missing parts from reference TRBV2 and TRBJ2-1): EPEVTQTPSHQVTQMGQEVILRCVPISNHLYFYWYRQILGQKVEFLVSFYNNEISEKSEIFDDQFSVERPDGSNFTLKIRSTKLEDSAMYFCASSGDRVEIFGPGTRLTVL.

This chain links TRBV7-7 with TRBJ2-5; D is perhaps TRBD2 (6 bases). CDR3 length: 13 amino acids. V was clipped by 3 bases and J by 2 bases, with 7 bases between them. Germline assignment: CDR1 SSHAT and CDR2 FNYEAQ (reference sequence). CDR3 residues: CASSFGGQETQYF. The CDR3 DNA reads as TGTGCCAGCAGCTTTGGAGGGCAAGAGACCCAGTACTTC.

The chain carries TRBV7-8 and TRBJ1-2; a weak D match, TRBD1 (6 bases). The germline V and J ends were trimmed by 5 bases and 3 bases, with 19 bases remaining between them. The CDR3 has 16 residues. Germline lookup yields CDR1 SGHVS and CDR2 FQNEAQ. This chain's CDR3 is CASSDPRGTRDYGYTF. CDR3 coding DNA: TGTGCCAGCAGCGACCCGAGGGGGACTAGGGACTATGGCTACACCTTC. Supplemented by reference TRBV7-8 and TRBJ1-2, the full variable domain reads GAGVSQSPRYKVAKRGQDVALRCDPISGHVSLFWYQQALGQGPEFLTYFQNEAQLDKSGLPSDRFFAERPEGSVSTLKIQRTQQEDSAVYLCASSDPRGTRDYGYTFGSGTRLTVV.

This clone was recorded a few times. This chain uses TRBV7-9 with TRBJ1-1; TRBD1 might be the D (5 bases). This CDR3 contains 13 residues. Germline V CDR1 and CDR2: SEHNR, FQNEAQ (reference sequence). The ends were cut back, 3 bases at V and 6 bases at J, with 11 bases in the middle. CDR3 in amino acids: CASSLGSTAEAFF. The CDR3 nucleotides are TGTGCCAGCAGCTTGGGGTCGACAGCTGAAGCTTTCTTT.

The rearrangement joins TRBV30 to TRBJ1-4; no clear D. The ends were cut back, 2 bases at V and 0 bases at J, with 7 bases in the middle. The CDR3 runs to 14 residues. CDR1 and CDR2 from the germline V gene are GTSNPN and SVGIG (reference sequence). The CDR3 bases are TGTGCCTGGAGTTACTCTGCAACTAATGAAAAACTGTTTTTT. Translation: CAWSYSATNEKLFF.

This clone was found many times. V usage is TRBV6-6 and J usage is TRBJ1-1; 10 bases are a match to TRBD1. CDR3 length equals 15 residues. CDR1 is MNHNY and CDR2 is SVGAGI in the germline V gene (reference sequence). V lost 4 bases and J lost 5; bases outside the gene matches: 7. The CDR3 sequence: CASSSRPGQGTEAFF. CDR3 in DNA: TGTGCCAGCAGTTCCCGACCGGGACAGGGGACTGAAGCTTTCTTT.

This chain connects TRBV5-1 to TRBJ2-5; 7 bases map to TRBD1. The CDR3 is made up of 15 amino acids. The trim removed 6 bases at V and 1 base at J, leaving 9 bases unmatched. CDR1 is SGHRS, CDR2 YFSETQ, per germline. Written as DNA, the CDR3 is TGCGCCAGCAAAAGGACAGGTTTACCCCAAGAGACCCAGTACTTC. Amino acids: CASKRTGLPQETQYF.

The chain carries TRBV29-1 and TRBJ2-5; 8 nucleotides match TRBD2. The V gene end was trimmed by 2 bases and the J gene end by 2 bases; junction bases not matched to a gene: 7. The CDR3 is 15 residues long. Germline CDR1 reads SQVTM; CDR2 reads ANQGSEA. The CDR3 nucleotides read TGCAGCGTTGAATACGGGGGGGGATTACAAGAGACCCAGTACTTC. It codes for CSVEYGGGLQETQYF.

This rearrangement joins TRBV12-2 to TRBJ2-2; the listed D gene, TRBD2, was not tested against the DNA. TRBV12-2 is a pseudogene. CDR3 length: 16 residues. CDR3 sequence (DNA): TGTGCAAGTCGCTTAGCGTGGCGGGAGGAAACCGGGGAGCTGTTTTTT. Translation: CASRLAWREETGELFF.